These 10 T cell receptor beta chains came from one sample sequenced in a study of CD8+CD57+ T cells in acquired aplastic anemia. Both TCR beta VDJ combination and CDR3 sequence profiling were carried out. Genomic DNA was the template for this profiling. One entry per CDR3 protein results from TCRdb running MiXCR on the reads. The sample yields around 170,000 distinct CDR3 sequences, just over 45% seen once. The sequencing sample was made of sorted CD4+, CD8+, or CD8+CD57+ T cells (not recorded which) from PBMCs. These TCRs come from a human donor in good health.

This chain uses TRBV4-2 with TRBJ1-6, with D possibly being TRBD1 (5 bases). V dropped 4 bases and J dropped 10 bases, with 8 bases sitting between them. The CDR3 loop spans 12 amino acids. Germline V gives CDR1 LGHNA, CDR2 YNFKEQ. CDR3 loop: CASSPGGSPLHF. The CDR3 DNA reads TGTGCCAGCAGCCCGGGGGGGTCACCCCTCCACTTT.

The rearrangement uses TRBV19 and TRBJ2-2; D unresolved. The CDR3 sequence is 14 residues long. V was cut by 7 bases and J by 5 bases, with 14 bases left in between. CDR1 is LNHDA, CDR2 SQIVND, per germline (reference sequence). The CDR3: CASTMLRNTGELFF. The CDR3 DNA sequence: TGTGCCAGTACCATGTTGAGGAATACCGGGGAGCTGTTTTTT.

This clonotype has a count of ten or more. V is TRBV5-1 and J is TRBJ2-3, with D hard to call. CDR1 and CDR2 from the germline V gene are SGHRS and YFSETQ. Trimming shortened V by 3 bases and J by 0 bases, and 8 bases separated the two germline ends. This CDR3 is built from 14 residues. This CDR3 is CASSYGDSTDTQYF. CDR3 DNA sequence: TGCGCCAGCAGCTACGGCGATAGCACAGATACGCAGTATTTT.

This clonotype showed up many times. The chain joins TRBV2 to TRBJ2-7, with D unclear. The CDR3 runs 15 residues. Germline V gene data show CDR1 as SNHLY and CDR2 as FYNNEI. The V end lost 1 base, the J end lost 3 bases, and 13 bases lay between the germline ends. In DNA form, the CDR3 reads TGTGCCAGCAGTGAAGGCCGCCCGGGCAGCTACGAGCAGTACTTC. Its protein is CASSEGRPGSYEQYF.

About this clonotype: One end of the junction fails to match germline, which may point to a read error. The V and J genes are TRBV25-1 and TRBJ1-2, with D unresolved. Germline V gene sequence: CDR1 MGHDK, CDR2 SYGVNS. The CDR3 is 14 residues long. The CDR3 here is CASSQGREDYGYTF. Here the CDR3 DNA reads TGCGCCAGCAGCCAAGGACGGGAGGACTATGGCTACACCTTC.

The V call is TRBV3-1, the J call TRBJ1-1; 9 bases fit TRBD1. Germline CDR1 LGHDT, CDR2 YNNKEL (reference sequence). This CDR3 has 14 residues. V shed 0 bases and J 11 bases; nucleotides not matched to a gene: 7. The CDR3 nucleotides are TGTGCCAGCAGCCAAGATTGGGGGGGACAGGGTGCTTTCTTT. Translated, it gives CASSQDWGGQGAFF. Full variable domain (remainder filled in from reference TRBV3-1 and TRBJ1-1): DTAVSQTPKYLVTQMGNDKSIKCEQNLGHDTMYWYKQDSKKFLKIMFSYNNKELIINETVPNRFSPKSPDKAHLNLHINSLELGDSAVYFCASSQDWGGQGAFFGQGTRLTVV.

The chain has TRBV24-1 and TRBJ2-1; 10 bases match TRBD2. There are 14 residues in the CDR3. J was trimmed by 9 bases and V by 5 bases; bases with no gene match: 6. Germline CDR1 is KGHDR and CDR2 is SFDVKD. CDR3 bases: TGTGCCACCAGTGCCGCTAGCGGGAGATCTGAGCAGTTCTTC. Translation gives CATSAASGRSEQFF.

This chain connects TRBV29-1 to TRBJ1-1; D is ambiguous. Germline CDR1 reads SQVTM; CDR2 reads ANQGSEA. Deletions cut 3 bases from V and 0 bases from J, with 5 bases between. The length of the CDR3 is 12 residues. The CDR3 sequence is CSVEALNTEAFF. CDR3 coding DNA: TGCAGCGTTGAGGCACTGAACACTGAAGCTTTCTTT. Complete variable domain (other parts from reference TRBV29-1 and TRBJ1-1): SAVISQKPSRDICQRGTSLTIQCQVDSQVTMMFWYRQQPGQSLTLIATANQGSEATYESGFVIDKFPISRPNLTFSTLTVSNMSPEDSSIYLCSVEALNTEAFFGQGTRLTVV.

This clonotype was found many times. A much larger clone differs from this one at a single base, so this may be a read error. The chain recombines TRBV25-1 with TRBJ1-6, with D maybe TRBD1 (5 bases). Per germline, CDR1 MGHDK and CDR2 SYGVNS. The CDR3 extends over 14 amino acids. The CDR3 loop reads CASTGGTYDSPLHF. CDR3 coding DNA: TGTGCCAGCACCGGGGGAACCTATGATTCACCCCTCCACTTT. The whole variable domain, remainder taken from reference TRBV25-1 and TRBJ1-6, is EADIYQTPRYLVIGTGKKITLECSQTMGHDKMYWYQQDPGMELHLIHYSYGVNSTEKGDLSSESTVSRIRTEHFPLTLESARPSHTSQYLCASTGGTYDSPLHFGNGTRLTVT.

The rearrangement links TRBV20-1 to TRBJ2-7, with 8 nucleotides matching TRBD2. The CDR3 covers 12 residues. Germline CDR1 DFQATT, CDR2 SNEGSKA (reference sequence). The ends lost 5 bases at V and 8 bases at J; junction bases unmatched: 8. In DNA, the CDR3 is TGCAGTGCTCCATGGGCGGGGGGAAAGCAGTACTTC. Its protein is CSAPWAGGKQYF.